A selection of T cell receptor beta chains follows, all from one sample in a study of glioma-infiltrating T cells. TCRdb reanalysed the multiplex PCR reads using MiXCR and keeps one entry per CDR3 protein. The sample has about 180,000 distinct CDR3 sequences, around 40% seen once; the top ten hold around 5%. Sequenced material: glioma tissue, nonneoplastic brain tissue, or PBMCs (not recorded which). The origin of the receptors is a human donor with low-grade glioma or glioblastoma, undergoing nonglioma brain surgery, or in good health (not recorded which). Each CDR3 is given with its conserved first and last residue. A D gene is named only where the DNA matches it firmly. Clone size is stated in some rows and not others, as once, few, many or a class when expanded.

D gene: TRBD2
J gene: TRBJ2-3
clone size: -
V gene: TRBV7-2
CDR3 protein: CASSFFGAGDRTDTQYF
CDR3 DNA: TGTGCCAGCAGCTTTTTCGGAGCGGGGGACCGCACAGATACGCAGTATTTT

D gene: -
J gene: TRBJ2-3
clone size: few
V gene: TRBV2
CDR3 protein: CASSEETSSTDTQYF
CDR3 DNA: TGTGCCAGCAGTGAGGAAACCTCAAGCACAGATACGCAGTATTTT

D gene: -
J gene: TRBJ1-1
clone size: many
V gene: TRBV29-1
CDR3 protein: CSVVKDWNTEAFF
CDR3 DNA: TGCAGCGTTGTAAAGGACTGGAACACTGAAGCTTTCTTT

D gene: TRBD2
J gene: TRBJ2-5
clone size: few
V gene: TRBV6-1
CDR3 protein: CASSPTSAPKETQYF
CDR3 DNA: TGTGCCAGCAGCCCCACTAGCGCACCCAAAGAGACCCAGTACTTC

D gene: -
J gene: TRBJ2-1
clone size: -
V gene: TRBV7-2
CDR3 protein: CASRTGQGISNEQFF
CDR3 DNA: TGTGCCAGCAGAACGGGGCAGGGGATTTCCAATGAGCAGTTCTTC

D gene: -
J gene: TRBJ1-5
clone size: few
V gene: TRBV12-3/TRBV12-4
CDR3 protein: CASSFGGLSSNQPQHF
CDR3 DNA: TGTGCCAGCAGTTTCGGGGGCCTTAGTAGCAATCAGCCCCAGCATTTT

D gene: TRBD2
J gene: TRBJ2-1
clone size: many
V gene: TRBV18
CDR3 protein: CASSPGLENEQFF
CDR3 DNA: TGTGCCAGCTCACCGGGACTAGAGAATGAGCAGTTCTTC

D gene: -
J gene: TRBJ2-3
clone size: -
V gene: TRBV6-1
CDR3 protein: CASTLNGASRTDTQYF
CDR3 DNA: TGTGCCAGTACTCTTAACGGGGCCTCACGCACAGATACGCAGTATTTT

D gene: TRBD2
J gene: TRBJ2-7
clone size: -
V gene: TRBV6-1
CDR3 protein: CAISQAGGPYQQYF
CDR3 DNA: TGTGCCATCAGTCAGGCGGGAGGGCCATACCAGCAGTACTTC

D gene: TRBD1
J gene: TRBJ2-2
clone size: many
V gene: TRBV20-1
CDR3 protein: CSAEMDRANTGELFF
CDR3 DNA: TGCAGTGCCGAAATGGACAGGGCGAACACCGGGGAGCTGTTTTTT

D gene: -
J gene: TRBJ1-1
clone size: -
V gene: TRBV5-4
CDR3 protein: CASRWDIADTEAFF
CDR3 DNA: TGTGCCAGCAGATGGGACATCGCCGACACTGAAGCTTTCTTT

D gene: TRBD1
J gene: TRBJ1-1
clone size: -
V gene: TRBV6-1
CDR3 protein: CASRRETGRSTEAFF
CDR3 DNA: TGTGCCAGCAGGAGGGAGACAGGGCGGAGCACTGAAGCTTTCTTT

D gene: TRBD1
J gene: TRBJ1-1
clone size: -
V gene: TRBV29-1
CDR3 protein: CSVAKGGPNTEAFF
CDR3 DNA: TGCAGCGTTGCCAAAGGGGGCCCGAACACTGAAGCTTTCTTT